This note documents a single T cell receptor beta chain sequence. CDR3 length: 13 amino acids. The ends lost 4 bases at V and 5 bases at J; junction bases unmatched: 2. This sample stems from a study of blood T cell repertoires in COVID-19. Study background: Sites across the United States, Italy and Spain contributed samples from acute and convalescent COVID-19.

Per the study methods: From reference gene primer amplification, estimates of nucleated cell counts were derived. Only in-frame clones appear in the TCRdb table, and some are missing; sequencing was by immunoSEQ multiplex PCR. The DNA was the basis for D and trimming; V, J and clone size are from that table. The repertoire holds approximately 140,000 clones, with about 85% as singletons. Sequencing input: peripheral blood. This sequence originates from a human donor in a cohort sampled during active COVID-19. This rearrangement joins TRBV12-3 or TRBV12-4 to TRBJ2-5; 9 bases match TRBD1. The CDR3 DNA is TGTGCCAGCAGTTCCGACAGGGGGGAGACCCAGTACTTC. It specifies CASSSDRGETQYF.